This T cell receptor beta chain derives from a study of T cell responses to AZD1222 COVID-19 vaccine. In its sample, this clone was seen once. Its antigen is still unknown. At one boundary the junction diverges from the germline segment, which might be a read error. Germline loops: CDR1 SGHNT, CDR2 YYREEE (reference sequence). The CDR3 has 14 residues. Sequenced by immunoSEQ multiplex PCR; TCRdb stores in-frame clones only, minus some. The sample has 150,000 or so clones; 93% are singletons. Findings and caveats of the study: There were mostly white British donors and more females than males, and clonal diversity was possibly underestimated. There were vaccine-associated CD4 TCRs across spike, dominant at 160-218 and 743-854. Reports say nearly half of spike-specific TCRs go after unmutated variant regions.

This TCR derives from an adult in good health. The starting material was peripheral blood, obtained on day 0 of AZD1222 vaccination. This chain links TRBV5-4 with TRBJ2-7; either TRBD1 or TRBD2 may supply D (5 bases each). The CDR3 protein is CASSSYGTSHEQYF. For the CDR3, the DNA is TGTGCCAGCAGCTCCTACGGGACCTCCCACGAGCAGTACTTC. Combining the CDR3 with reference TRBV5-4 and TRBJ2-7 gives the whole variable domain ETGVTQSPTHLIKTRGQQVTLRCSSQSGHNTVSWYQQALGQGPQFIFQYYREEENGRGNFPPRFSGLQFPNYSSELNVNALELDDSALYLCASSSYGTSHEQYFGPGTRLTVT.